Listed below are T cell receptor beta chains from one sample, sequenced in a study of T cell repertoires in cytomegalovirus infection. No antigen has been identified for these receptors. MiXCR, applied by TCRdb to the reads, yields one record per CDR3 protein. The table has approximately 600,000 distinct CDR3 sequences, 35% to 50% seen once. This specimen consisted of cultured PBMCs, obtained from culture after CMV antigen stimulation. The receptors were gathered from a human donor in good health (CMV status not recorded). Some clones in this sample may be carry-over from other donors' samples. CDR3s include the opening cysteine and the closing phenylalanine or tryptophan. The order of the fields is CDR3 DNA, CDR3 protein, J gene, clone size, V gene, D gene. D genes are given only for firm matches. Size is stated for part of the rows, as once, few or many counts, or as a class when the clone is expanded.

cdr3_nt: TGTGCCAGCAGCTTAGTGGGAACAGGGATCAATTCACCCCTCCACTTT
cdr3_aa: CASSLVGTGINSPLHF
j_call: TRBJ1-6
clone_size: few
v_call: TRBV7-2
d_call: -

cdr3_nt: TGTGCCAGCAGCTCAGGGACTAGCGGGAGTGTTGATACGCAGTATTTT
cdr3_aa: CASSSGTSGSVDTQYF
j_call: TRBJ2-3
clone_size: few
v_call: TRBV7-2
d_call: TRBD2

cdr3_nt: TGCGCCAGCAGCCAAGATGGCGGGACAGCCAAAAACATTCAGTACTTC
cdr3_aa: CASSQDGGTAKNIQYF
j_call: TRBJ2-4
clone_size: -
v_call: TRBV4-1
d_call: -

cdr3_nt: TGCGCCAGCAGCCAAGCAGGGGAAGAGACCCAGTACTTC
cdr3_aa: CASSQAGEETQYF
j_call: TRBJ2-5
clone_size: few
v_call: TRBV4-1
d_call: -

cdr3_nt: TGTGCCAGCATTTCCGTCCGGGGCTCTGAAGCTTTCTTT
cdr3_aa: CASISVRGSEAFF
j_call: TRBJ1-1
clone_size: -
v_call: TRBV7-8
d_call: -

cdr3_nt: TGTGCCAGCAGCTTAAGAATCAATCAGCCCCAGCATTTT
cdr3_aa: CASSLRINQPQHF
j_call: TRBJ1-5
clone_size: -
v_call: TRBV7-2
d_call: -

cdr3_nt: TGTGCCAGCAGCTTAATGCGTGGGGAAAAACTGTTTTTT
cdr3_aa: CASSLMRGEKLFF
j_call: TRBJ1-4
clone_size: -
v_call: TRBV7-2
d_call: -

cdr3_nt: TGTGCCAGCAGCCCGGGGGGGGCTAGTGGCTACACCTTC
cdr3_aa: CASSPGGASGYTF
j_call: TRBJ1-2
clone_size: many
v_call: TRBV7-2
d_call: -

cdr3_nt: TGTGCCAGCAGCTTAGAGCCCCATGGACTAGCGGGGGGGTATTACGAGCAGTACTTC
cdr3_aa: CASSLEPHGLAGGYYEQYF
j_call: TRBJ2-7
clone_size: few
v_call: TRBV7-2
d_call: TRBD2

cdr3_nt: TGTGCCAGCAGCCGCGGGACAGGGGATCGATCACCCCTCCACTTT
cdr3_aa: CASSRGTGDRSPLHF
j_call: TRBJ1-6
clone_size: -
v_call: TRBV7-9
d_call: TRBD1

cdr3_nt: TGTGCCAGCAGTTACACAGGGGGCCCTAGCACAGATACGCAGTATTTT
cdr3_aa: CASSYTGGPSTDTQYF
j_call: TRBJ2-3
clone_size: -
v_call: TRBV7-9
d_call: TRBD1

cdr3_nt: TGTGCCAGCAGTTACAATCAGGGTCGCACTGAAGCTTTCTTT
cdr3_aa: CASSYNQGRTEAFF
j_call: TRBJ1-1
clone_size: few
v_call: TRBV6-5
d_call: -

cdr3_nt: TGTGCCAGCAGCTTAGCTCCCCCCTACGAGCAGTACTTC
cdr3_aa: CASSLAPPYEQYF
j_call: TRBJ2-7
clone_size: many
v_call: TRBV7-2
d_call: -

cdr3_nt: TGCGCCAGCAGCCAAGATATGGACAGGGGAGGTGAAAAACTGTTTTTT
cdr3_aa: CASSQDMDRGGEKLFF
j_call: TRBJ1-4
clone_size: -
v_call: TRBV4-3
d_call: TRBD1

cdr3_nt: TGTGCCAGCAGTTACTCCCCCCTGGGGGGGCAGCCGCAGTATTTT
cdr3_aa: CASSYSPLGGQPQYF
j_call: TRBJ2-3
clone_size: -
v_call: TRBV6-8
d_call: -

cdr3_nt: TGTGCCAGCAGCTTAGCGGGTCCGACGGAGCAGTTCTTC
cdr3_aa: CASSLAGPTEQFF
j_call: TRBJ2-1
clone_size: -
v_call: TRBV11-2
d_call: -

cdr3_nt: TGTGCCAGCAGCCCACAGGGGGACATTCAGTCCTTC
cdr3_aa: CASSPQGDIQSF
j_call: TRBJ2-4
clone_size: -
v_call: TRBV7-9
d_call: TRBD1

cdr3_nt: TGTGCCAGCAGGCCTCGTAAGGGTTTGGGGACAGATACGCAGTATTTT
cdr3_aa: CASRPRKGLGTDTQYF
j_call: TRBJ2-3
clone_size: few
v_call: TRBV12-3/TRBV12-4
d_call: -

cdr3_nt: TGTGCAACAGCATATCAGGACAGGGGATACGAGCAGTACTTC
cdr3_aa: CATAYQDRGYEQYF
j_call: TRBJ2-7
clone_size: few
v_call: TRBV28
d_call: TRBD1

cdr3_nt: TGTGCCAGCAGTGAACCGGGGACAGGGGGCACAGATACGCAGTATTTT
cdr3_aa: CASSEPGTGGTDTQYF
j_call: TRBJ2-3
clone_size: -
v_call: TRBV2
d_call: TRBD1

cdr3_nt: TGTGCCAGCGGGAACAGGGACAAGGAGACCCAGTACTTC
cdr3_aa: CASGNRDKETQYF
j_call: TRBJ2-5
clone_size: -
v_call: TRBV7-6
d_call: -

cdr3_nt: TGTGCCAGCAGCTTACAGGCGGAGGAGACCCAGTACTTC
cdr3_aa: CASSLQAEETQYF
j_call: TRBJ2-5
clone_size: few
v_call: TRBV7-6
d_call: -

cdr3_nt: TGTGCCAGCAGCTTAGAACGGGACCTACCCCAGCATTTT
cdr3_aa: CASSLERDLPQHF
j_call: TRBJ1-5
clone_size: -
v_call: TRBV11-2
d_call: -

cdr3_nt: TGTGCCACCAGCAGAGATGGGGCCCCTAATGAAAAACTGTTTTTT
cdr3_aa: CATSRDGAPNEKLFF
j_call: TRBJ1-4
clone_size: -
v_call: TRBV15
d_call: -

cdr3_nt: TGTGCCAGCAGCCCCCTTAGGGTATCAATGTATCCCCCCCACACAGATACGCAGTATTTT
cdr3_aa: CASSPLRVSMYPPHTDTQYF
j_call: TRBJ2-3
clone_size: -
v_call: TRBV3-1
d_call: -

cdr3_nt: TGTGCCAGCAGCCAAGATTTGGGCGGGAGGGCCTACCAGTTCTTC
cdr3_aa: CASSQDLGGRAYQFF
j_call: TRBJ2-1
clone_size: -
v_call: TRBV4-2
d_call: TRBD2

cdr3_nt: TGTGCCAGCAGTTACAAGTTGTATAATTCACCCCTCCACTTT
cdr3_aa: CASSYKLYNSPLHF
j_call: TRBJ1-6
clone_size: -
v_call: TRBV6-8
d_call: -

cdr3_nt: TGCGCCAGCAGCTCCAGGGTAGGGCAGCCCCAGCATTTT
cdr3_aa: CASSSRVGQPQHF
j_call: TRBJ1-5
clone_size: -
v_call: TRBV4-3
d_call: -

cdr3_nt: TGTGCCAGCAGTTACGCGGACCCCGACAGGGAATTACCCCTCCACTTT
cdr3_aa: CASSYADPDRELPLHF
j_call: TRBJ1-6
clone_size: few
v_call: TRBV6-2/TRBV6-3
d_call: TRBD1

cdr3_nt: TGTGCCAGCAGTTACTCGAGTGGGGCATGGACCTACGAGCAGTACTTC
cdr3_aa: CASSYSSGAWTYEQYF
j_call: TRBJ2-7
clone_size: -
v_call: TRBV6-6
d_call: -

cdr3_nt: TGTGCCAGCAGCTTCTCTAGCGGCGGGACCGGGGAGCTGTTTTTT
cdr3_aa: CASSFSSGGTGELFF
j_call: TRBJ2-2
clone_size: -
v_call: TRBV7-6
d_call: TRBD2

cdr3_nt: TGTGCCAGCAGCTTAGCATCGGGAACTAGCACAGATACGCAGTATTTT
cdr3_aa: CASSLASGTSTDTQYF
j_call: TRBJ2-3
clone_size: many
v_call: TRBV7-6
d_call: -

cdr3_nt: TGTGCCAGCAGCTTAGGTCAACAGGGTCACAATGAGCAGTTCTTC
cdr3_aa: CASSLGQQGHNEQFF
j_call: TRBJ2-1
clone_size: few
v_call: TRBV7-2
d_call: -

cdr3_nt: TGTGCCAGCAGTTACTCGGTCGGCAGGGGGCTTTTATGGCAGCCCCAGCATTTT
cdr3_aa: CASSYSVGRGLLWQPQHF
j_call: TRBJ1-5
clone_size: -
v_call: TRBV6-6
d_call: TRBD1

cdr3_nt: TGTGCCAGCAATGACGGGACAACCAAAAACATTCAGTACTTC
cdr3_aa: CASNDGTTKNIQYF
j_call: TRBJ2-4
clone_size: -
v_call: TRBV6-2/TRBV6-3
d_call: -

cdr3_nt: TGCGCCAGCAGCCAAGTTTATAGGGGGGACAATGAGCAGTTCTTC
cdr3_aa: CASSQVYRGDNEQFF
j_call: TRBJ2-1
clone_size: -
v_call: TRBV4-1
d_call: -

cdr3_nt: TGCAGTGCAAGGGGTTCGCTAGAAGAAGGCACAGATACGCAGTATTTT
cdr3_aa: CSARGSLEEGTDTQYF
j_call: TRBJ2-3
clone_size: -
v_call: TRBV20-1
d_call: -

cdr3_nt: TGTGCCAGCAGCAATAAATATAGCAATCAGCCCCAGCATTTT
cdr3_aa: CASSNKYSNQPQHF
j_call: TRBJ1-5
clone_size: few
v_call: TRBV6-2/TRBV6-3
d_call: -

cdr3_nt: TGTGCCAGCAGTCCTGGACTTAGGGAGCAGTACTTC
cdr3_aa: CASSPGLREQYF
j_call: TRBJ2-7
clone_size: -
v_call: TRBV12-3/TRBV12-4
d_call: -

cdr3_nt: TGCAGCGTAGCCGGGACAAACTCCTACGAGCAGTACTTC
cdr3_aa: CSVAGTNSYEQYF
j_call: TRBJ2-7
clone_size: -
v_call: TRBV29-1
d_call: -

cdr3_nt: TGTGCCAGCAGCCCCCTAGCGGACCTTGCGAAGGGGGAGCAGTACTTC
cdr3_aa: CASSPLADLAKGEQYF
j_call: TRBJ2-7
clone_size: many
v_call: TRBV7-2
d_call: TRBD2

cdr3_nt: TGTGCCAGCAGTATTGAAGGCGGGAATCAGCCCCAGCATTTT
cdr3_aa: CASSIEGGNQPQHF
j_call: TRBJ1-5
clone_size: few
v_call: TRBV28
d_call: -